The table lists the clone carrying this T cell receptor (beta chain) with a few counts. The study ran its PCR with 60 Vbeta and 13 Jbeta primers. The assay was immunoSEQ multiplex PCR, and TCRdb's table has in-frame clones only and misses some. The sample has 150,000 to 190,000 clones, 82% seen once. The data are from a study of cytomegalovirus exposure and HLA in healthy donors. About the study: Unique TCRs from HLA-typed donors, 70 million to 85 million of them, were held in an early data release.

The CDR3 covers 14 residues. J was trimmed by 5 bases and V by 3 bases; bases with no gene match: 6. Per germline, CDR1 SGHRS and CDR2 YFSETQ. The chain uses TRBV5-1 and TRBJ1-2, with 8 bases lining up with TRBD1. Sequencing was performed on PBMCs. The clonotype was recovered from a woman in her forties or fifties in good health and CMV-seropositive. The CDR3 nucleotides read TGCGCCAGCAGCTCCGGACAGGGACCTTATGGCTACACCTTC. Amino acids: CASSSGQGPYGYTF.